The clone carrying this T cell receptor (beta chain) was seen a few times. Its antigen is unidentified. This sample was included in a study of beta chain features in type 1 diabetes. Study-wide points: Compared with healthy donors, patients appeared to share more similar naive, central memory and regulatory TCRB repertoires. Shortening of TCRB CDR3s, moderate but significant, appeared in all four CD4+ subsets of Type 1 diabetes patients.

V was trimmed by 0 bases and J by 8 bases, leaving 13 bases between them. Germline V gene data show CDR1 as LGHNA and CDR2 as YSLEER. CDR3 length: 14 residues. The investigators reverse transcribed all of the isolated RNA, so they sequenced expressed TCRB transcripts. Some clones are missing from TCRdb's copy, which holds only in-frame ones; the method was immunoSEQ multiplex PCR. The repertoire holds about 150,000 clones, roughly 11% seen once, with about 1.9% in the top ten. Once sorted, every population was more than 95% pure. The receptor was derived from a man aged 18 to 35 in good health. This chain joins TRBV4-3 and TRBJ1-2, with no clear D. Sequencing was done on a sample of central memory CD4+ T cells from blood. This chain's CDR3 is CASSQDAQRLGYTF. For the CDR3, the DNA is TGCGCCAGCAGCCAAGACGCCCAGCGATTAGGCTACACCTTC.